One and the same sample provided the 24 T cell receptor beta chains below, sequenced in a study of T cell repertoires in cytomegalovirus infection. TCRdb re-derived calls from the reads in MiXCR, one entry per CDR3 protein. The repertoire includes roughly 920,000 distinct CDR3 sequences, approximately 32% of them detected once, and about an eighth sits in the top ten. No cognate antigen is known for these TCRs. Sequences were derived from cultured CD8+ T cells from PBMCs, sampled from culture after CMV antigen stimulation. These receptors were collected from a human donor in good health (CMV status not recorded). Some clones in this sample may be carry-over from other donors' samples.

This clonotype was seen a few times. This chain links TRBV5-5 with TRBJ1-1; TRBD1 is a possible D gene (6 bases). The CDR3 has 16 amino acids. From germline, CDR1 is SGHKS and CDR2 YYEKEE (reference sequence). The V end lost 5 bases, the J end lost 0 bases, and 17 bases lay between the germline ends. The CDR3: CASSSPPGQMNTEAFF. DNA for the CDR3: TGTGCCAGCAGTTCTCCCCCCGGACAGATGAACACTGAAGCTTTCTTT.

This clonotype was seen repeatedly, ten times or more. The chain joins TRBV7-9 to TRBJ2-3; the match to TRBD2 covers 7 bases. V gave up 5 bases and J gave up 0 bases; unmatched junction bases: 5. This CDR3 has 15 amino acids. Per germline, CDR1 SEHNR and CDR2 FQNEAQ (reference sequence). The CDR3 DNA sequence: TGTGCCAGCAGCCCCGCGGGGGTCAGCACAGATACGCAGTATTTT. Its protein product is CASSPAGVSTDTQYF.

The chain has TRBV7-9 and TRBJ2-1; possibly TRBD1 or TRBD2 for D (5 bases each). Trimming shortened V by 5 bases and J by 10 bases, and 12 bases separated the two germline ends. The length of the CDR3 is 12 residues. Germline CDR1 is SEHNR and CDR2 is FQNEAQ (reference sequence). CDR3 in DNA: TGTGCCAGCAGCGATGATGGGGGAGAGCAGTTCTTC. The encoded protein is CASSDDGGEQFF.

This clonotype was counted only a few times. The chain combines TRBV7-6 with TRBJ2-6; D ambiguous. The CDR3 is made up of 15 amino acids. V gave up 5 bases and J gave up 0 bases, with 8 bases separating them. Germline assignment: CDR1 SGHVS and CDR2 FNYEAQ. The CDR3 DNA is TGTGCCAGCAGCCTTTACAGCTCTGGGGCCAACGTCCTGACTTTC. The encoded protein is CASSLYSSGANVLTF.

The chain couples TRBV28 to TRBJ1-1; no reliable D call. This CDR3 spans 13 amino acids. Germline-derived CDR1 and CDR2 are MDHEN and SYDVKM. The V end was cut by 3 bases, the J end by 9 bases, with 14 bases between. The CDR3 sequence is CASSFRFWGKAFF. CDR3 in DNA: TGTGCCAGCAGTTTCAGGTTCTGGGGTAAAGCTTTCTTT.

The chain employs TRBV2 and TRBJ2-7, with 9 positions matching TRBD1. The germline V gene has CDR1 SNHLY and CDR2 FYNNEI. V gave up 5 bases and J gave up 4 bases; unmatched junction bases: 18. CDR3 length equals 18 residues. CDR3 protein: CASSWAVSVGTGKYEQYF. In DNA, the CDR3 is TGTGCCAGCAGTTGGGCAGTGTCAGTCGGGACAGGGAAATACGAGCAGTACTTC.

The rearrangement links TRBV28 to TRBJ2-7; TRBD1 matches 8 bases. This CDR3 is 13 amino acids long. The germline V gene has CDR1 MDHEN and CDR2 SYDVKM. In DNA, the CDR3 is TGTGCCAGCCAGGGGACAGGAAACTACGAGCGGTACGTC. Translated, it gives CASQGTGNYERYV.

V and J are TRBV20-1 and TRBJ2-7; 7 bases line up with TRBD1. With 7 bases clipped from V and 3 bases from J, the junction kept 9 bases outside the gene matches. Germline CDR1 reads DFQATT; CDR2 reads SNEGSKA (reference sequence). CDR3 length equals 13 residues. CDR3 nucleotide sequence: TGCAGTGTTTCGGGACAGACGTTCTACGAGCAGTACTTC. Protein product: CSVSGQTFYEQYF.

J is TRBJ1-1 and V is TRBV6-5, with a weak D call TRBD1 (6 bases). V was shortened by 5 bases and J by 5 bases, with 9 bases between the two germline ends. The CDR3 contains 12 residues. Germline CDR1 reads MNHEY; CDR2 reads SVGAGI. The DNA for the CDR3 is TGTGCCAGCAGTCATACAGGGACTGAAGCTTTCTTT. Protein product: CASSHTGTEAFF.

This clonotype appeared many times. This chain joins TRBV7-2 and TRBJ2-5; D is ambiguous. CDR3 length: 16 residues. Germline-derived CDR1 and CDR2 are SGHTA and FQGNSA. V lost 5 bases, J lost 3 bases, and 19 bases lay in between. The CDR3 is CASSLNGGRTEETQYF. As DNA, the CDR3 is TGTGCCAGCAGCCTAAATGGCGGCCGGACGGAAGAGACCCAGTACTTC. Full variable domain (remainder filled in from reference TRBV7-2 and TRBJ2-5): GAGVSQSPSNKVTEKGKDVELRCDPISGHTALYWYRQSLGQGLEFLIYFQGNSAPDKSGLPSDRFSAERTGGSVSTLTIQRTQQEDSAVYLCASSLNGGRTEETQYFGPGTRLLVL.

There are many counts of this clonotype. The chain joins TRBV12-3 or TRBV12-4 to TRBJ2-6; D gene uncertain. V was pared by 8 bases and J by 4 bases, with 9 bases between. The CDR3 runs to 13 residues. CDR3 residues: CASGDEGANVLTF. The CDR3 DNA reads as TGTGCCAGCGGGGATGAGGGGGCCAACGTCCTGACTTTC.

The chain joins TRBV13 to TRBJ2-2; 8 bases align to TRBD1. V lost 7 bases to trimming and J lost 6 bases; unmatched junction nucleotides: 4. Looked up from germline, CDR1 is PRHDT and CDR2 is FYEKMQ (reference sequence). The CDR3 is made up of 13 amino acids. CDR3 region: CASTDRVAGELFF. CDR3 bases: TGTGCCAGCACGGACAGGGTTGCCGGGGAGCTGTTTTTT.

Points on this clonotype: Given a much more abundant clone one base away, this may be a read error. The V call is TRBV6-6, the J call TRBJ1-5; D may be TRBD1 (6 bases). The CDR3 has 14 residues. Germline V gene data show CDR1 as MNHNY and CDR2 as SVGAGI (reference sequence). V was shortened by 10 bases and J by 7 bases, with 20 bases between the two germline ends. This CDR3 is CANRNPAGTQPQHF. CDR3 nucleotide sequence: TGTGCCAACAGAAACCCTGCGGGGACACAGCCCCAGCATTTT.

This clonotype showed up just a few times. The V gene is TRBV28, the J gene TRBJ2-2; tentatively, D is TRBD2 (6 bases). The CDR3 loop spans 17 amino acids. V was trimmed by 1 base and J by 4 bases, leaving 16 bases between them. The germline V gene has CDR1 MDHEN and CDR2 SYDVKM. The CDR3 DNA follows: TGTGCCAGCAGTTTATACCCCCCCCGGGAGCTCACCGGGGAGCTGTTTTTT. Its translation is CASSLYPPRELTGELFF.

This clonotype showed up many times. This sequence joins TRBV3-1 and TRBJ2-1; weak D call: TRBD2 (5 bases). CDR1 is LGHDT, CDR2 YNNKEL, per germline (reference sequence). Trimming shortened V by 4 bases and J by 9 bases, and 10 bases separated the two germline ends. This CDR3 region has 12 residues. Here the CDR3 DNA reads TGTGCCAGCAGCCCGGCGGGCGGTGAGCAGTTCTTC. It codes for CASSPAGGEQFF.

This clonotype was recorded many times. The chain couples TRBV7-9 to TRBJ1-1; D gene uncertain. Trimming took 5 bases from V and 1 from J, leaving 11 bases between them. Germline V gene data show CDR1 as SEHNR and CDR2 as FQNEAQ (reference sequence). This CDR3 is built from 14 residues. CDR3 loop: CASSPPRGNTEAFF. The CDR3 DNA reads as TGTGCCAGCAGCCCGCCCCGGGGGAACACTGAAGCTTTCTTT.

This chain connects TRBV7-8 to TRBJ2-7, with D possibly called TRBD1 or TRBD2 (5 bases each). Germline V gives CDR1 SGHVS, CDR2 FQNEAQ. V dropped 0 bases and J dropped 2 bases, with 8 bases sitting between them. This CDR3 has 14 residues. The CDR3 nucleotides read TGTGCCAGCAGCTTAGCGGGGGTGCCCTACGAGCAGTACGTC. Its protein product is CASSLAGVPYEQYV.

The sample holds a few counts of this clonotype. This chain uses TRBV10-2 with TRBJ2-7; D is unresolved. This CDR3 spans 11 amino acids. Looked up from germline, CDR1 is WSHSY and CDR2 is SAAADI. V gave up 10 bases and J gave up 2 bases, with 9 bases separating them. CDR3 sequence: CATMEPYEQYF. The CDR3 DNA follows: TGCGCCACCATGGAGCCCTACGAGCAGTACTTC.

This clonotype was detected ten times or more. The chain joins TRBV6-6 to TRBJ2-5, with 7 bases identical to TRBD2. From germline, CDR1 is MNHNY and CDR2 SVGAGI (reference sequence). Trimming took 2 bases from V and 4 from J; bases not matched to a gene: 4. This CDR3 comprises 14 residues. The CDR3 loop reads CASSYGGGRETQYF. CDR3 nucleotides: TGTGCCAGCAGTTACGGGGGGGGTCGAGAGACCCAGTACTTC.

J is TRBJ1-6 and V is TRBV29-1; tentatively, D is TRBD1 (5 bases). V was pared by 1 base and J by 9 bases, with 16 bases between. The V gene's germline CDR1 is SQVTM and CDR2 ANQGSEA. The length of the CDR3 is 15 residues. The DNA for the CDR3 is TGCAGCGTTGAAGCCCTCCCGGGACTGGGTTCACCCCTCCACTTT. Amino acid sequence: CSVEALPGLGSPLHF. The variable domain in full, completed from reference TRBV29-1 and TRBJ1-6, reads SAVISQKPSRDICQRGTSLTIQCQVDSQVTMMFWYRQQPGQSLTLIATANQGSEATYESGFVIDKFPISRPNLTFSTLTVSNMSPEDSSIYLCSVEALPGLGSPLHFGNGTRLTVT.

The chain couples TRBV10-3 to TRBJ2-3; 11 bases agree with TRBD2. Germline V lookup: CDR1 ENHRY, CDR2 SYGVKD. The CDR3 is 17 amino acids. V trimming: 3 bases; J trimming: 0 bases; junction bases outside the gene matches: 5. The CDR3 DNA reads as TGTGCCATCAGTGAACGTAGACTAGCGGGGAGCACAGATACGCAGTATTTT. This gives the protein CAISERRLAGSTDTQYF.

This clonotype has only a few counts. The rearrangement uses TRBV5-1 and TRBJ2-1; 11 bases line up with TRBD2. Trimming took 5 bases from V and 1 from J; bases not matched to a gene: 14. CDR3 length equals 19 residues. Germline V CDR1 and CDR2: SGHRS, YFSETQ. The DNA for the CDR3 is TGCGCCAGCAGTCCCCTACCTAGCGGGGGGTCCCATTCCTACAATGAGCAGTTCTTC. This sequence encodes CASSPLPSGGSHSYNEQFF.

The chain has TRBV6-2 or TRBV6-3 and TRBJ2-7, with D maybe TRBD1 (5 bases). CDR3 length: 13 amino acids. The V end was cut by 2 bases, the J end by 2 bases, with 7 bases between. Germline V gene lookup returns CDR1 MNHEY and CDR2 SVGEGT. CDR3 protein: CASSYQGTYEQYV. For the CDR3, the DNA is TGTGCCAGCAGTTACCAGGGAACCTACGAGCAGTACGTC.

Of note for this clonotype: A single base separates this from a much larger clone, so it may be a read error. The chain recombines TRBV12-3 or TRBV12-4 with TRBJ1-1; D gene ambiguous. The CDR3 consists of 14 residues. Trimming stripped 10 bases from V and 0 bases from J, with 15 bases between. CDR3 nucleotides: TGTGCCAACCGAGGCTTTAGAATGAACACTGAAGCTTTCTTT. The encoded protein is CANRGFRMNTEAFF.